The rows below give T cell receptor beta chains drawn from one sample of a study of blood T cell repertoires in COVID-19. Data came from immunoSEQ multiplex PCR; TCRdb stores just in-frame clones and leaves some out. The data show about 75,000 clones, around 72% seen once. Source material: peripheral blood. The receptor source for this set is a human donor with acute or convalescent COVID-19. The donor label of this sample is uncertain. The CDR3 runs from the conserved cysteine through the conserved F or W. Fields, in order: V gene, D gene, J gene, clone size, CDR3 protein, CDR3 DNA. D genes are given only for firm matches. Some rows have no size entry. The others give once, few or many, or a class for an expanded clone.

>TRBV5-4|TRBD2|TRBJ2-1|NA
CASSSTSGRTYNEQFF
TGTGCCAGCAGCTCGACTAGCGGGAGAACCTACAATGAGCAGTTCTTC
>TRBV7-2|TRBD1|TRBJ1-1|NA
CASSRDRVGTEAFF
TGTGCCAGCAGCCGGGACAGGGTGGGCACTGAAGCTTTCTTT
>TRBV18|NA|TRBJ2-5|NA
CASSPPDTETQYF
TGTGCCAGCTCACCACCCGACACGGAGACCCAGTACTTC
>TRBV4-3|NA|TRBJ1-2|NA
CAGGYGYTF
TGCGCGGGAGGCTATGGCTACACCTTC
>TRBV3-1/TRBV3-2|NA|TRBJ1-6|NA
CASSAPGGGAYNSPLHF
TGTGCCAGCAGCGCCCCGGGGGGGGGTGCCTATAATTCACCCCTCCACTTT
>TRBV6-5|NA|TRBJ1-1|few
CASTRELMNTEAFF
TGTGCCAGCACCCGAGAACTAATGAACACTGAAGCTTTCTTT
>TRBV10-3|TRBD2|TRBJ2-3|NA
CAIRPTSGGRFTDTQYF
TGTGCCATCAGGCCTACTAGCGGGGGTAGGTTCACAGATACGCAGTATTTT
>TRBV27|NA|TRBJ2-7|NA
CASSLSTGGAYEQYF
TGTGCCAGCAGTTTATCAACAGGGGGGGCCTACGAGCAGTACTTC
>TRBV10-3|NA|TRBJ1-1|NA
CAISKDTMNTEAFF
TGTGCCATCAGTAAAGACACCATGAACACTGAAGCTTTCTTT
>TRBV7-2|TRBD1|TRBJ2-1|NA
CASSLGPRGSPNEQFF
TGTGCCAGCAGCTTAGGTCCCAGGGGGAGTCCAAATGAGCAGTTCTTC
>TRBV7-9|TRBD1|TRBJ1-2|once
CASSLAGTGRYGYTF
TGTGCCAGCAGCTTAGCGGGGACAGGGCGCTATGGCTACACCTTC
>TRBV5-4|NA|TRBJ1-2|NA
CASSLDPANYGYTF
TGTGCCAGCAGCTTGGACCCGGCTAACTATGGCTACACCTTC
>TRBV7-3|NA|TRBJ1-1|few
CASSLMGHLNTEAFF
TGTGCCAGCAGCTTAATGGGACATCTGAACACTGAAGCTTTCTTT
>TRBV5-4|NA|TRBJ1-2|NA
CASSILPDSGYTF
TGTGCCAGCAGCATCCTACCGGACAGTGGCTACACCTTC
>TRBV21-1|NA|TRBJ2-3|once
CARLFLELRDSDTRITDTQYF
TGTGCCAGACTTTTTCTCGAACTCCGGGACAGCGATACCCGAATCACAGATACGCAGTATTTT
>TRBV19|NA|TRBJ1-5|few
CATRGERGASNQPQHF
TGTGCCACTAGAGGGGAACGGGGGGCTAGCAATCAGCCCCAGCATTTT
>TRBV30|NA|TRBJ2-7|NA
CAWNFGGVSYEQYF
TGTGCCTGGAATTTCGGGGGAGTCTCCTACGAGCAGTACTTC
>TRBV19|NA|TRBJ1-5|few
CASSERGDQPQHF
TGTGCCAGTAGTGAGCGGGGGGATCAGCCCCAGCATTTT
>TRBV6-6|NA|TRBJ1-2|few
CASSSVLGLANYGYTF
TGTGCCAGCAGCTCTGTCCTTGGTCTAGCTAACTATGGCTACACCTTC
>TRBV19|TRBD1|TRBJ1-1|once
CASSIQGAMTEAFF
TGTGCCAGTAGTATACAGGGGGCAATGACTGAAGCTTTCTTT
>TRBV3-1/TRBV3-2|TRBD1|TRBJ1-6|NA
CASSLNTGGSPLHF
TGTGCCAGCAGCCTCAATACAGGGGGTTCACCCCTCCACTTT
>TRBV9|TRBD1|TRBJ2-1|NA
CASSVGGTGGVRQFF
TGTGCCAGCAGCGTAGGAGGGACAGGGGGCGTTCGACAGTTCTTC
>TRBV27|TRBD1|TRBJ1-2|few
CASSFRDRPNYGYTF
TGTGCCAGCAGTTTTAGGGACAGGCCTAACTATGGCTACACCTTC
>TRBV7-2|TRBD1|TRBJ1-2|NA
CASSYHPQGAGGYTF
TGTGCCAGCAGCTACCACCCACAGGGGGCGGGGGGCTACACCTTC
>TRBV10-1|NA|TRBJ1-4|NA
CASSEPRGGTNEKLFF
TGCGCCAGCAGTGAGCCTCGGGGGGGGACTAATGAAAAACTGTTTTTT
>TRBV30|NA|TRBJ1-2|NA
CAARQISNYGYTF
TGTGCCGCTAGACAGATTTCTAACTATGGCTACACCTTC
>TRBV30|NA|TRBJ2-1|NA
CAWSVLGYGEQFF
TGTGCCTGGAGTGTACTAGGGTATGGTGAGCAGTTCTTC
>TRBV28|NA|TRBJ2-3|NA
CASIPSRSADTQYF
TGTGCCAGCATTCCTTCGAGGAGCGCAGATACGCAGTATTTT
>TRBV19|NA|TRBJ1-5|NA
CASSIGEVQPQHF
TGTGCCAGTAGTATAGGGGAGGTTCAGCCCCAGCATTTT
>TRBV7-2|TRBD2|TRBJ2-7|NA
CASSSGLAGARNEQYF
TGTGCCAGCAGCTCCGGACTAGCGGGGGCTCGGAACGAGCAGTACTTC
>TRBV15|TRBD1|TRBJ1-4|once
CATSRTGGYEKLFF
TGTGCCACCAGCAGGACAGGGGGGTATGAAAAACTGTTTTTT
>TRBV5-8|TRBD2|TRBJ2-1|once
CASTPRPGTSGRLDEQFF
TGTGCCAGCACCCCTCGTCCCGGGACTAGCGGGAGGCTAGATGAGCAGTTCTTC
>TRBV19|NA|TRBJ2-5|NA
CASSGMEGRETQYF
TGTGCCAGTAGTGGGATGGAGGGGAGGGAGACCCAGTACTTC
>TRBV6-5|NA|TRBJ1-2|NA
CASSTGTATYGYTF
TGTGCCAGCAGTACCGGGACTGCCACTTATGGCTACACCTTC
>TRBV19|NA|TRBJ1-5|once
CASFSGYQPQHF
TGTGCCAGTTTTTCCGGGTATCAGCCCCAGCATTTT
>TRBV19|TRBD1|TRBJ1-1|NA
CASSTTGGNTEAFF
TGTGCCAGTAGTACGACAGGGGGGAACACTGAAGCTTTCTTT
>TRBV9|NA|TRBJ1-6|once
CASSGSGASSYNSPLHF
TGTGCCAGCAGCGGGTCAGGGGCCAGCTCCTATAATTCACCCCTCCACTTT
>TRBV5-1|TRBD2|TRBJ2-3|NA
CASSRTSGAPSTDTQYF
TGCGCCAGCAGCCGGACTAGCGGGGCCCCTAGCACAGATACGCAGTATTTT
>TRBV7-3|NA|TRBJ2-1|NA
CASSLTPKGNEQFF
TGTGCCAGCAGCTTAACCCCTAAGGGGAATGAGCAGTTCTTC
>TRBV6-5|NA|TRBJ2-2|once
CASTPEGTGELFF
TGTGCCAGCACCCCCGAGGGCACCGGGGAGCTGTTTTTT